This T cell receptor beta chain stems from a study of T cell responses to AZD1222 COVID-19 vaccine. On this clone: The antigen is unknown.

Study-level results: Mapped onto spike, vaccine-associated CD4 TCRs spanned it and were dominant at 160-218 and 743-854. Compared with day 0, the breadth and depth of the Spike-specific TCR repertoire rose significantly after two doses of AZD1222.

Repertoires were generated with immunoSEQ multiplex PCR, while TCRdb's copy carries only in-frame clones and drops some. This table holds about 140,000 clones, 90% found once. The length of the CDR3 is 15 residues. The germline V gene has CDR1 SGDLS and CDR2 YYNGEE. V dropped 4 bases and J dropped 4 bases, with 14 bases sitting between them. The rearrangement joins TRBV9 to TRBJ2-2, with D possibly being TRBD1 (5 bases). Sequenced here: peripheral blood, sampled 28 days after the second AZD1222 dose. This sequence originates from an adult who received the AZD1222 COVID-19 vaccine. The CDR3 nucleotides are TGTGCCAGCAGCCTTGAACAGGTCCCCACCGGGGAGCTGTTTTTT. As protein: CASSLEQVPTGELFF.